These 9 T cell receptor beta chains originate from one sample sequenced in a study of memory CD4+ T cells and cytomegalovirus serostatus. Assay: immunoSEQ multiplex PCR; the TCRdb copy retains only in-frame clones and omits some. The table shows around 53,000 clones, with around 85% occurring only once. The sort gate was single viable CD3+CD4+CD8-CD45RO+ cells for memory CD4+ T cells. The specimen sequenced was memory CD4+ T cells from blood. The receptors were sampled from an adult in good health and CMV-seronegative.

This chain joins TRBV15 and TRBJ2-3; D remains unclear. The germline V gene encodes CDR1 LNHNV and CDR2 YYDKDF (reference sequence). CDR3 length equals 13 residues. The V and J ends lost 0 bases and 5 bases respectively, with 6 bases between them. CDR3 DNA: TGTGCCACCAGCAGAGATAGAGTAGATACGCAGTATTTT. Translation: CATSRDRVDTQYF.

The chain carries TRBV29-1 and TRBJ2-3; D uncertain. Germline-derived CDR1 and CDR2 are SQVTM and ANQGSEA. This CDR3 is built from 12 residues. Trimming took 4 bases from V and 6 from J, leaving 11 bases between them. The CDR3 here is CSVAAQGDTQYF. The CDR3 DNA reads TGCAGCGTTGCAGCTCAAGGGGATACGCAGTATTTT.

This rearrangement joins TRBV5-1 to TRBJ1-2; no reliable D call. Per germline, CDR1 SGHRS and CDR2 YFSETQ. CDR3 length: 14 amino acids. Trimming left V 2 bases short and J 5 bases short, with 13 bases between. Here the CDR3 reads CASSLLTPDYGYTF. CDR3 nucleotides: TGCGCCAGCAGCTTACTGACCCCTGATTATGGCTACACCTTC.

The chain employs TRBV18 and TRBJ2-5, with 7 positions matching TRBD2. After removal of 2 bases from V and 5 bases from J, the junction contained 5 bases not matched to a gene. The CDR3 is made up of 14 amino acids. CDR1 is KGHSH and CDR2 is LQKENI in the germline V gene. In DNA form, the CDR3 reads TGTGCCAGCTCACCAGGCGGGAGTGGGGAGACCCAGTACTTC. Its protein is CASSPGGSGETQYF.

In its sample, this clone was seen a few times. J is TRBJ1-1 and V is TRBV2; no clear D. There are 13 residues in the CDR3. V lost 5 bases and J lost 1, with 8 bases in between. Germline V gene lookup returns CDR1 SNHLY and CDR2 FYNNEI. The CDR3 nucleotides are TGTGCCAGCAGTATCGGGGAGAACACTGAAGCTTTCTTT. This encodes CASSIGENTEAFF.

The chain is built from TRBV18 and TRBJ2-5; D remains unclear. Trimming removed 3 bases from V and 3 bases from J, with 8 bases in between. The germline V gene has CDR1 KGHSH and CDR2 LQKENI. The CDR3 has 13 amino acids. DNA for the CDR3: TGTGCCAGCTCACCCAGACCAGAAGAGACCCAGTACTTC. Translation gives CASSPRPEETQYF.

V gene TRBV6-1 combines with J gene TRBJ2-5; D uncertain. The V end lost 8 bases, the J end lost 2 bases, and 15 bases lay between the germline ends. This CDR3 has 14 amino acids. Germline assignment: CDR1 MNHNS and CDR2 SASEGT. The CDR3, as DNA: TGTGCCAGCTCGTCCAGCCGGCAACAAGAGACCCAGTACTTC. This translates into CASSSSRQQETQYF.

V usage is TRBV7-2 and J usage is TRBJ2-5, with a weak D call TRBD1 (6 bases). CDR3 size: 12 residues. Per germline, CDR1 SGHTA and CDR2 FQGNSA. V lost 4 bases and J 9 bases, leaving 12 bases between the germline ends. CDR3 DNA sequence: TGTGCCAGCAGCTACCCAACAGGGCCCCAGTACTTC. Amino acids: CASSYPTGPQYF.

This CDR3 is CASSLMGTKNTGELFF. Written as DNA, the CDR3 is TGCGCCAGCAGCTTGATGGGGACTAAAAACACCGGGGAGCTGTTTTTT. The rearrangement joins TRBV5-1 to TRBJ2-2, with 7 bases aligning to TRBD2. The V gene end was trimmed by 1 base and the J gene end by 2 bases; junction bases not matched to a gene: 5. This CDR3 has 16 amino acids. The V gene's germline CDR1 is SGHRS and CDR2 YFSETQ.